These T cell receptor beta chains were read from a single sample in a study of blood T cell repertoires in COVID-19. Clones were sequenced by immunoSEQ multiplex PCR, and TCRdb holds only the in-frame ones, with some missing. The sample contains around 72,000 clones, over 80% of which appear only once. Sequenced sample: peripheral blood. All receptors derive from a woman aged 60-75 years with acute or convalescent COVID-19. Each CDR3 is given with its conserved first and last residue. The order of the fields is clone size, D gene, J gene, V gene, CDR3 DNA, CDR3 protein. The D gene is left open where the match is weak. Size is omitted from some rows. Given values are once, few, many or a class for expanded clones.

clone size: .; D gene: .; J gene: TRBJ2-7; V gene: TRBV27; CDR3 DNA: TGTGCCAGCAGTTTACGGTTTGGCGGGAACCTTCGCTACGAGCAGTACTTC; CDR3 protein: CASSLRFGGNLRYEQYF
clone size: .; D gene: .; J gene: TRBJ2-1; V gene: TRBV30; CDR3 DNA: TGTGCCTGGAGTGCCCAGGGAGGTAGGATAAATGAGCAGTTCTTC; CDR3 protein: CAWSAQGGRINEQFF
clone size: medium-sized; D gene: .; J gene: TRBJ1-2; V gene: TRBV30; CDR3 DNA: TGTGCCTGGAGCGGCAGTAGACTCAACTATGGCTACACCTTC; CDR3 protein: CAWSGSRLNYGYTF
clone size: .; D gene: .; J gene: TRBJ2-2; V gene: TRBV10-3; CDR3 DNA: TGTGCCATCTCCCCCTCCGGGGAGCTGTTTTTT; CDR3 protein: CAISPSGELFF
clone size: .; D gene: TRBD1; J gene: TRBJ1-4; V gene: TRBV25-1; CDR3 DNA: TGTGCCAGCAGGGACAGGAATAATGAAAAACTGTTTTTT; CDR3 protein: CASRDRNNEKLFF
clone size: .; D gene: .; J gene: TRBJ1-6; V gene: TRBV2; CDR3 DNA: TGTGCCAGCAGTGAAGTGGGGCCATGGTCACCCCTCCACTTT; CDR3 protein: CASSEVGPWSPLHF
clone size: .; D gene: .; J gene: TRBJ2-7; V gene: TRBV3-1/TRBV3-2; CDR3 DNA: TGTGCCAGCAGAGGCGGGGGCCCTATGGGGGAGCAGTACTTC; CDR3 protein: CASRGGGPMGEQYF
clone size: .; D gene: TRBD2; J gene: TRBJ2-1; V gene: TRBV5-1; CDR3 DNA: TGCGCCAGCAGCTGGGGACTAGCGGGAGGAACCTACAATGAGCAGTTCTTC; CDR3 protein: CASSWGLAGGTYNEQFF
clone size: .; D gene: .; J gene: TRBJ2-7; V gene: TRBV6-6; CDR3 DNA: TGTGCCAGCAGTTACTCGCACAACTACGAGCAGTACTTC; CDR3 protein: CASSYSHNYEQYF
clone size: .; D gene: TRBD1; J gene: TRBJ1-1; V gene: TRBV27; CDR3 DNA: TGTGCCAGCAACAACCTTCAGGGACAGGTGAACACTGAAGCTTTCTTT; CDR3 protein: CASNNLQGQVNTEAFF
clone size: .; D gene: .; J gene: TRBJ1-2; V gene: TRBV18; CDR3 DNA: TGTGCCAGCTCACCCCCGGACAGAAACTATGGCTACACCTTC; CDR3 protein: CASSPPDRNYGYTF
clone size: .; D gene: TRBD2; J gene: TRBJ2-1; V gene: TRBV7-6; CDR3 DNA: TGTGCCAGCAGCTTAGAGGGACTAGCGGGAGTAGGAAATGAGCAGTTCTTC; CDR3 protein: CASSLEGLAGVGNEQFF
clone size: .; D gene: TRBD2; J gene: TRBJ2-1; V gene: TRBV28; CDR3 DNA: TGTGCCAGCAGTTTAGGGACTAGCGGGGGGATAAAGCAGTTCTTC; CDR3 protein: CASSLGTSGGIKQFF
clone size: .; D gene: .; J gene: TRBJ1-2; V gene: TRBV5-4; CDR3 DNA: TGTGCCAGCAGCCTTGGGGGGGTGGCCGGGTTCTATGGCTACACCTTC; CDR3 protein: CASSLGGVAGFYGYTF
clone size: .; D gene: TRBD2; J gene: TRBJ2-3; V gene: TRBV24-1; CDR3 DNA: TGTGCCACCAGTGACCCGTTCACGGGGGGACGAGATACGCAGTATTTT; CDR3 protein: CATSDPFTGGRDTQYF
clone size: .; D gene: .; J gene: TRBJ2-1; V gene: TRBV3-1/TRBV3-2; CDR3 DNA: TGTGCCAGCAGCCAAGATGGAGGTAGCCCTTCCTCCTACAATGAGCAGTTCTTC; CDR3 protein: CASSQDGGSPSSYNEQFF
clone size: once; D gene: .; J gene: TRBJ1-6; V gene: TRBV29-1; CDR3 DNA: TGCAGCGTTGCTTCCGGGGTAAATTCACCCCTCCACTTT; CDR3 protein: CSVASGVNSPLHF
clone size: few; D gene: .; J gene: TRBJ1-2; V gene: TRBV19; CDR3 DNA: TGTGCCAGTAGTATTGAGGGTAGCAACTATGGCTACACCTTC; CDR3 protein: CASSIEGSNYGYTF
clone size: few; D gene: .; J gene: TRBJ2-7; V gene: TRBV7-2; CDR3 DNA: TGTGCCAGCAGCCCGGTACAGGGAGCCTACGAGCAGTACTTC; CDR3 protein: CASSPVQGAYEQYF
clone size: .; D gene: TRBD1; J gene: TRBJ1-4; V gene: TRBV2; CDR3 DNA: TGTGCCAGCAGTCGACAGGGTTCTAATGAAAAACTGTTTTTT; CDR3 protein: CASSRQGSNEKLFF
clone size: .; D gene: TRBD1; J gene: TRBJ1-5; V gene: TRBV18; CDR3 DNA: TGTGCCAGCTCACCGGGACAGCGCAATCAGCCCCAGCATTTT; CDR3 protein: CASSPGQRNQPQHF
clone size: .; D gene: TRBD2; J gene: TRBJ2-1; V gene: TRBV27; CDR3 DNA: TGTGCCAGCATAAGGACTAGCGGAATTCACTCCTACAATGAGCAGTTCTTC; CDR3 protein: CASIRTSGIHSYNEQFF
clone size: .; D gene: TRBD1; J gene: TRBJ1-5; V gene: TRBV6-5; CDR3 DNA: TGTGCCAGCAGTAGACAGGGGTCTCAGCCCCAGCATTTT; CDR3 protein: CASSRQGSQPQHF
clone size: .; D gene: .; J gene: TRBJ2-4; V gene: TRBV7-2; CDR3 DNA: TGTGCCAGCAAGCCCGGGGGAGACAAAAACATTCAGTACTTC; CDR3 protein: CASKPGGDKNIQYF
clone size: .; D gene: .; J gene: TRBJ1-6; V gene: TRBV28; CDR3 DNA: TGTGCCAGCAGTATAATCTCCTATAATTCACCCCTCCACTTT; CDR3 protein: CASSIISYNSPLHF
clone size: .; D gene: .; J gene: TRBJ1-4; V gene: TRBV4-1; CDR3 DNA: TGCGCCAGCAGCCAAGTTGCGAGGGGAGGCCCAACTAATGAAAAACTGTTTTTT; CDR3 protein: CASSQVARGGPTNEKLFF
clone size: .; D gene: TRBD1; J gene: TRBJ1-5; V gene: TRBV19; CDR3 DNA: TGTGCCAGTAGGGGGGGACAGGGGAATCTCCCGAATCAGCCCCAGCATTTT; CDR3 protein: CASRGGQGNLPNQPQHF
clone size: few; D gene: .; J gene: TRBJ2-2; V gene: TRBV28; CDR3 DNA: TGTGCCAGCAGTCCCTTCGCGGGCAGGGGGGACACCGGGGAGCTGTTTTTT; CDR3 protein: CASSPFAGRGDTGELFF
clone size: .; D gene: TRBD1; J gene: TRBJ2-1; V gene: TRBV7-3; CDR3 DNA: TGTGCCAGCAGCGCAGGGACAGGCTACAATGAGCAGTTCTTC; CDR3 protein: CASSAGTGYNEQFF
clone size: once; D gene: TRBD2; J gene: TRBJ2-1; V gene: TRBV2; CDR3 DNA: TGTGCCAGCAGTATGGGGACTAGCGGCTATGAGCAGTTCTTC; CDR3 protein: CASSMGTSGYEQFF
clone size: .; D gene: .; J gene: TRBJ1-6; V gene: TRBV29-1; CDR3 DNA: TGCAGCGTTTTGTTCGAGAATTCTTCACCCCTCCACTTT; CDR3 protein: CSVLFENSSPLHF
clone size: .; D gene: .; J gene: TRBJ2-7; V gene: TRBV6-1; CDR3 DNA: TGTGCCAGCAGTGAAAATTTGTCGGTCTCCTACGAGCAGTACTTC; CDR3 protein: CASSENLSVSYEQYF
clone size: .; D gene: TRBD2; J gene: TRBJ2-2; V gene: TRBV24-1; CDR3 DNA: TGTGCCACCAGTGGGGGACGGAGGAAAACCCCGGGACTAGCGGGAGTAGGGGCGCCCGGGGAGCTGTTTTTT; CDR3 protein: CATSGGRRKTPGLAGVGAPGELFF
clone size: .; D gene: .; J gene: TRBJ1-2; V gene: TRBV15; CDR3 DNA: TGTGCCACCAGCAGAGATAACGCGTATGGCTACACCTTC; CDR3 protein: CATSRDNAYGYTF
clone size: .; D gene: TRBD1; J gene: TRBJ1-1; V gene: TRBV2; CDR3 DNA: TGTGCCAGCAGATTAGGACAGGGAATGGCAGCTTTCTTT; CDR3 protein: CASRLGQGMAAFF
clone size: .; D gene: .; J gene: TRBJ1-5; V gene: TRBV27; CDR3 DNA: TGTGCCAGCGCTGGGGACTATAGCAATCAGCCCCAGCATTTT; CDR3 protein: CASAGDYSNQPQHF
clone size: .; D gene: TRBD2; J gene: TRBJ2-1; V gene: TRBV9; CDR3 DNA: TGTGCCAGCAGCCCGTGGACTAGCGGGAGTAATGAGCAGTTCTTC; CDR3 protein: CASSPWTSGSNEQFF
clone size: once; D gene: TRBD1; J gene: TRBJ1-6; V gene: TRBV27; CDR3 DNA: TGTGCCAGCAGTTTAGTACAGGGGGCGTTGGGCAATTCACCCCTCCACTTT; CDR3 protein: CASSLVQGALGNSPLHF
clone size: .; D gene: TRBD1; J gene: TRBJ1-4; V gene: TRBV2; CDR3 DNA: TGTGCCAGCAGAGCTGGACAGGGTATAAGTGAAAAACTGTTTTTT; CDR3 protein: CASRAGQGISEKLFF
clone size: .; D gene: TRBD2; J gene: TRBJ2-3; V gene: TRBV3-1/TRBV3-2; CDR3 DNA: TGTGCCAGCAGCCAAGGTAATAGACTAGCGGGGAATACGCAGTATTTT; CDR3 protein: CASSQGNRLAGNTQYF
clone size: .; D gene: TRBD1; J gene: TRBJ1-2; V gene: TRBV9; CDR3 DNA: TGTGCCAGCAAGGGACAGGACCTTCTCGGCTACACCTTC; CDR3 protein: CASKGQDLLGYTF
clone size: .; D gene: TRBD2; J gene: TRBJ2-1; V gene: TRBV4-1; CDR3 DNA: TGCGCCAGCAGCCCGGGGACTAGCGGAGACAATGAGCAGTTCTTC; CDR3 protein: CASSPGTSGDNEQFF
clone size: .; D gene: TRBD1; J gene: TRBJ1-4; V gene: TRBV7-9; CDR3 DNA: TGTGCCAGCAGCCCAGGGGACAGGGGGCGATCTAATGAAAAACTGTTTTTT; CDR3 protein: CASSPGDRGRSNEKLFF
clone size: .; D gene: .; J gene: TRBJ1-3; V gene: TRBV9; CDR3 DNA: TGTGCCAGCAGCCCCGCCCAGGGCTCTGGAAACACCATATATTTT; CDR3 protein: CASSPAQGSGNTIYF
clone size: .; D gene: TRBD1; J gene: TRBJ1-2; V gene: TRBV7-3; CDR3 DNA: TGTGCCAGCAGCTTAGGTTTATCGAGGACAGGCGGCTACACCTTC; CDR3 protein: CASSLGLSRTGGYTF